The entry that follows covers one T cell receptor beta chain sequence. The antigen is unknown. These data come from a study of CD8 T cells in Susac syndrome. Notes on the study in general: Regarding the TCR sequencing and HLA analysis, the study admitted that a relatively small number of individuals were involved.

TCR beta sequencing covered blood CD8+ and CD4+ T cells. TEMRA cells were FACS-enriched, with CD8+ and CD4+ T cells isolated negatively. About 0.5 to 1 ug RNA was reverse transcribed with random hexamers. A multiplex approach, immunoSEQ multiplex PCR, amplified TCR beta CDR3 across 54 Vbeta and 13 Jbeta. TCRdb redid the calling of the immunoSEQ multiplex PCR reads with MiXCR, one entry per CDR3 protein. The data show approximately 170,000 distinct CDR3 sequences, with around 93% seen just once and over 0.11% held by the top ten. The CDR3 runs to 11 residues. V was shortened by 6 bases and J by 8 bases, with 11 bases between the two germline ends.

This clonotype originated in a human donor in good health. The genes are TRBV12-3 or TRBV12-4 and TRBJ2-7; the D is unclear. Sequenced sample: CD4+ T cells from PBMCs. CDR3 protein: CASSLRSKQYF. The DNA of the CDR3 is TGTGCCAGCAGCCTCCGATCCAAGCAGTACTTC.